This T cell receptor beta chain was identified during a study of molecular identifiers for immune sequencing clone quantification. General study results and limits: Same-barcode identical TCR molecules could make highly expanded clones look smaller than they are.

There are 16 residues in the CDR3. Germline CDR1 and CDR2: KGHSH and LQKENI. Trimming took 6 bases from V and 2 from J; bases not matched to a gene: 8. TCRdb fed the PCR reads into MiXCR, producing one record per CDR3 protein. In the table there are tens of thousands of distinct CDR3 sequences, 15% to 20% of which are singletons. Note on this clonotype: The target antigen is unknown.

This TCR was sampled from a human donor in good health. Some libraries in this study had Jurkat cell RNA spiked in. The sequencing input was naive CD8+ T cells from blood, with Jurkat cell RNA spiked in. Subset indicated: FACS-sorted CD8+CD4-CCR7+CD45RA+ naive T cells. J is TRBJ2-3 and V is TRBV18; TRBD2 matches 10 bases. CDR3 nucleotide sequence: TGTGCCAGCTCTCCCCTACTAGCGGGGTACACAGATACGCAGTATTTT. It encodes CASSPLLAGYTDTQYF.